One and the same sample provided the 16 T cell receptor beta chains below, sequenced in a study of PD-L1 blockade in urothelial cancer. The table came from immunoSEQ multiplex PCR; TCRdb's copy has only in-frame clones and leaves some out. The data hold some 52,000 clones, with 84% observed a single time. The material was PBMCs, obtained around atezolizumab (anti-PD-L1) treatment. The receptor set was obtained from a man aged 40-49 years with urothelial cancer.

The chain couples TRBV7-9 to TRBJ2-5, with 10 bases identical to TRBD1. V shed 5 bases, J shed 5 bases, and the junction held 5 bases outside the gene matches. Germline V gene sequence: CDR1 SEHNR, CDR2 FQNEAQ (reference sequence). This CDR3 is 14 amino acids long. CDR3 region: CASSRQGARETQYF. CDR3 nucleotide sequence: TGTGCCAGCAGCAGACAGGGGGCGCGGGAGACCCAGTACTTC.

The chain uses TRBV11-2 and TRBJ2-7, with 16 bases identical to TRBD2. Germline CDR1 SGHAT, CDR2 FQNNGV. The CDR3 sequence is 16 residues long. V dropped 5 bases and J dropped 7; count of bases not matched to a gene: 8. The CDR3 region is CASSPWGLAGGWEQYF. CDR3 in DNA: TGTGCCAGCAGCCCCTGGGGACTAGCGGGAGGGTGGGAGCAGTACTTC.

V and J are TRBV7-9 and TRBJ1-2; D not resolved. V was cut by 5 bases and J by 6 bases, with 7 bases left in between. The CDR3 covers 11 residues. Germline assignment: CDR1 SEHNR and CDR2 FQNEAQ (reference sequence). The CDR3 loop reads CASSLLHGYTF. The CDR3 DNA sequence: TGTGCCAGCAGCCTTCTCCATGGCTACACCTTC.

The chain employs TRBV18 and TRBJ2-1, with 8 bases matching TRBD2. Trimming took 4 bases from V and 4 from J; bases not matched to a gene: 3. From germline, CDR1 is KGHSH and CDR2 LQKENI. The CDR3 loop spans 14 amino acids. The CDR3 spells CASSLGLGYNEQFF. CDR3 bases: TGTGCCAGCTCACTGGGACTAGGTTACAATGAGCAGTTCTTC.

The chain carries TRBV28 and TRBJ1-2, with a possible D match to TRBD1 (5 bases). The CDR3 contains 13 residues. Trimming took 7 bases from V and 7 from J, leaving 16 bases between them. CDR1 and CDR2 (germline): MDHEN, SYDVKM. CDR3 in amino acids: CASTPMGGSGYTF. The DNA for the CDR3 is TGTGCCAGCACCCCAATGGGGGGTAGTGGCTACACCTTC.

The V and J genes are TRBV11-2 and TRBJ2-7; D possibly corresponds to TRBD1 (5 bases). This CDR3 comprises 16 residues. Germline V gene data show CDR1 as SGHAT and CDR2 as FQNNGV. V lost 5 bases, J lost 3 bases, and 20 bases lay in between. As DNA, the CDR3 is TGTGCCAGCAGCCCGATAAGATGGCAGGGAAACTACGAGCAGTACTTC. Its translation: CASSPIRWQGNYEQYF.

V usage is TRBV6-5 and J usage is TRBJ2-7; perhaps TRBD2 as D (6 bases). V shed 2 bases and J shed 5 bases, with 19 bases lying between them. The CDR3 consists of 16 residues. The V gene's germline CDR1 is MNHEY and CDR2 SVGAGI. The CDR3 DNA sequence: TGTGCCAGCAGTTACGGCTTAGCGGCAGGGAGAAACGAGCAGTACTTC. It translates to CASSYGLAAGRNEQYF.

The rearrangement links TRBV13 to TRBJ1-2, with 8 nucleotides matching TRBD1. With 5 bases clipped from V and 4 bases from J, the junction kept 12 bases outside the gene matches. CDR3 size: 16 residues. Germline V gene lookup returns CDR1 PRHDT and CDR2 FYEKMQ (reference sequence). The CDR3 DNA is TGTGCCAGCAGCCCAAAGTCCAGGGGGCAAGGCTATGGCTACACCTTC. This gives the protein CASSPKSRGQGYGYTF.

This chain uses TRBV10-3 with TRBJ2-1; TRBD2 might be the D (6 bases). Trimming pared 7 bases from V and 2 bases from J, leaving 18 bases between. CDR3 length: 16 residues. Looked up from germline, CDR1 is ENHRY and CDR2 is SYGVKD. Here the CDR3 reads CAIKERVESTYNEQFF. The CDR3 region has the DNA TGTGCCATCAAGGAGCGGGTAGAGAGCACCTACAATGAGCAGTTCTTC.

The chain combines TRBV28 with TRBJ1-5; D is unclear. Germline lookup yields CDR1 MDHEN and CDR2 SYDVKM. V was trimmed by 5 bases and J by 7 bases, leaving 15 bases between them. The CDR3 consists of 14 residues. The CDR3 spells CASSPRHPFQPQHF. CDR3 DNA: TGTGCCAGCAGTCCGCGACACCCCTTCCAGCCCCAGCATTTT.

V is TRBV2 and J is TRBJ2-7; 11 positions match TRBD1. Germline V gene data show CDR1 as SNHLY and CDR2 as FYNNEI. CDR3 length: 12 residues. J lost 7 bases, V lost 6 bases, and 2 bases had no gene match. In DNA form, the CDR3 reads TGTGCCAGCAGCGGGACAGGGGGGGAGCAGTACTTC. Its protein product is CASSGTGGEQYF. Variable domain in full (rest from reference TRBV2 and TRBJ2-7): EPEVTQTPSHQVTQMGQEVILRCVPISNHLYFYWYRQILGQKVEFLVSFYNNEISEKSEIFDDQFSVERPDGSNFTLKIRSTKLEDSAMYFCASSGTGGEQYFGPGTRLTVT.

The chain uses TRBV5-6 and TRBJ2-1; D ambiguous. Germline V gene data show CDR1 as SGHDT and CDR2 as YYEEEE. V was trimmed by 4 bases and J by 6 bases, leaving 8 bases between them. The CDR3 totals 12 residues. For the CDR3, the DNA is TGTGCCAGCAGCCTATCAATCAATGAGCAGTTCTTC. Encoded protein: CASSLSINEQFF.

This clone appeared a single time. This chain uses TRBV18 with TRBJ2-3, with 8 bases aligning to TRBD2. The CDR3 extends over 16 amino acids. Germline lookup yields CDR1 KGHSH and CDR2 LQKENI. J lost 2 bases, V lost 1 base, and 5 bases had no gene match. The CDR3 DNA follows: TGTGCCAGCTCACCACGGGGCGGGAGGTCCACAGATACGCAGTATTTT. The encoded protein is CASSPRGGRSTDTQYF.

The V and J genes are TRBV27 and TRBJ1-2, with 8 bases fitting TRBD1. The CDR3 runs 20 residues. Germline assignment: CDR1 MNHEY and CDR2 SMNVEV (reference sequence). Trimming took 5 bases from V and 4 from J; bases not matched to a gene: 24. The DNA of the CDR3 is TGTGCCAGCAGTCCGATGACCAAGGACAGGGCCCTTCTAGTAGGCTATGGCTACACCTTC. Translating it yields CASSPMTKDRALLVGYGYTF.

This clone was counted at least ten times. The chain recombines TRBV19 with TRBJ1-5, with D possibly being TRBD1 (6 bases). Trimming pared 2 bases from V and 5 bases from J, leaving 13 bases between. Germline CDR1 reads LNHDA; CDR2 reads SQIVND (reference sequence). The CDR3 runs to 15 residues. The CDR3 bases are TGTGCCAGTAGTATACGATGGGGGCCCGATCAGCCCCAGCATTTT. Translation: CASSIRWGPDQPQHF.

This clone has just a few counts. This chain joins TRBV5-1 and TRBJ2-1; 9 bases match TRBD1. The CDR3 length is 16 residues. CDR1 and CDR2 (germline): SGHRS, YFSETQ. With 3 bases clipped from V and 2 bases from J, the junction kept 6 bases outside the gene matches. CDR3 region: CASSSLDRGPYNEQFF. The CDR3 bases are TGCGCCAGCAGCTCCCTGGACAGGGGCCCCTACAATGAGCAGTTCTTC.